This TCR beta chain is drawn from a study of T-cell reconstitution after alpha-beta-depleted transplantation in children (dated by TCRdb to 2015 to 2016). Regarding the complete study: The study quantitatively tracked T-cell immune reconstitution after TCRalphabeta/CD19-depleted allogeneic hematopoietic cell transplantation in children using TCR repertoire profiling. Beyond this particular receptor, the publication reports: Over the following months the frequencies of hyperexpanded clones went down, and after one year T-cell counts and TCRbeta diversity were mostly credited to newly produced T cells. In some patients, the high TCRbeta diversity seen at day 60 was put down to recipient T cells and intrathymic progenitors that had survived conditioning. The apparently early recovery of alphabetaT-cell counts about two months after transplant reportedly depended on only several hundred rapidly expanded clones that came from non-depleted graft cells.

In the paper's terms, the treatment or condition label means: allogeneic hematopoietic cell transplantation with graft depleted of TCRalphabeta T cells and CD19 B cells. The transplant recipients were children given TCRalphabeta/CD19-depleted allogeneic hematopoietic cell grafts. In regard to this clonotype: The antigen it binds to is not known. The CDR3 carries no conserved terminal phenylalanine or tryptophan, so it likely arises from a read error.

Ends included, the CDR3 has 16 residues. Of the read, only the CDR3 DNA is kept; its 48 bases are in frame from base 1. Trimming removed 4 bases from V and 5 bases from J; the gene matches leave 12 bases unexplained. CDR1 and CDR2 are read off the germline V gene as SGHDT and YYEEEE. Library prep was done by PCR. TCRdb lists the instrument as Illumina HiSeq 2500. TCR libraries were prepared with molecular barcoding, using unique molecular identifiers to normalize TCRbeta repertoire quantification. TCRdb reran the public reads through fastp at Q25 and MiXCR, keeping productive beta chains. A single entry per CDR3 protein holds the most common genes and DNA from its merged rows. The table for this sample lists about 300,000 distinct CDR3 sequences; around 9.1% of them were counted only once. Of the sample, roughly 7% is held by the ten largest clones.

The clonotype comes from a boy younger than two with acute myeloid leukemia, due to receive a stem cell transplant. The material was PBMCs, obtained before TCRalphabeta/CD19-depleted stem cell transplant. Recombination connected TRBV5-6 to TRBJ1-2; 9 bases in the junction line up with TRBD1. DNA sequence: TGTGCCAGCAGCCTGGACAGGGGCTTCGCGCTTTATGGCTACACCTCC. Its coded protein is CASSLDRGFALYGYTS.